One sample yielded the 29 T cell receptor beta chains listed below, sequenced in a study of OX40 agonist ivuxolimab in advanced cancers. Library preparation was by the immunoSEQ multiplex PCR assay. The table comes from immuneACCESS by way of TCRdb, which keeps in-frame sequences with V and J called. Part of the clones is missing from these tables; in studies checked, under half for an unresolved V gene and the rest for unknown reasons. Present in this sample are roughly 70,000 clones, 75% to 90% of which were seen just once. The ten largest make up 0.4% to 0.45% of the sample. The sequenced sample was CD4+ or CD8+ T cells sorted from blood, obtained in a trial of the OX40 agonist ivuxolimab. The source of these receptors is an adult with an advanced solid tumor such as melanoma, head and neck, liver or kidney cancer.

The CDR3 DNA is TGTGCCAGCAGAAGGGGATCTGGGGCCAACGTCCTGACTTTC. Translation gives CASRRGSGANVLTF. This sequence joins TRBV2 and TRBJ2-6, with D possibly TRBD1 on 5 matching bases. Per germline, CDR1 SNHLY and CDR2 FYNNEI. The CDR3 has 14 residues. V was pared by 6 bases and J by 1 base, with 7 bases between.

The chain uses TRBV10-3 and TRBJ1-3; 7 nucleotides line up with TRBD1. The CDR3 spans 16 residues. V trimming: 5 bases; J trimming: 0 bases; junction bases outside the gene matches: 7. Germline values: CDR1 ENHRY, CDR2 SYGVKD. For the CDR3, the DNA is TGTGCCATCAGTTTGGGTCCAGGGGGCTCTGGAAACACCATATATTTT. Amino acids: CAISLGPGGSGNTIYF.

The chain uses TRBV18 and TRBJ2-5; 10 bases line up with TRBD2. In germline, CDR1 is KGHSH, CDR2 LQKENI. V was pared by 3 bases and J by 4 bases, with 5 bases of the junction left unmatched. The CDR3 has 15 amino acids. CDR3 region: CASSPRLAGGETQYF. The CDR3 DNA reads as TGTGCCAGCTCACCCCGACTAGCGGGTGGAGAGACCCAGTACTTC.

The rearrangement uses TRBV28 and TRBJ2-7; D remains unclear. Trimming removed 1 base from V and 2 bases from J, with 9 bases in between. CDR3 length: 14 residues. Germline V CDR1 and CDR2: MDHEN, SYDVKM. The CDR3 sequence: CASSLLGATYEQYV. In nucleotides, the CDR3 is TGTGCCAGCAGTTTATTAGGAGCTACCTACGAGCAGTACGTC.

This sequence joins TRBV27 and TRBJ2-1; 10 bases match TRBD1. V shed 4 bases, J shed 10 bases, and the junction held 10 bases outside the gene matches. The V gene's germline CDR1 is MNHEY and CDR2 SMNVEV (reference sequence). This CDR3 spans 15 amino acids. CDR3 in DNA: TGTGCCAGCAGTTCCATCGGGACAGGGGTGGGAGAGCAGTTCTTC. Translated: CASSSIGTGVGEQFF.

This chain connects TRBV7-3 to TRBJ2-1; no firm D call. The CDR3 is 14 residues long. Trimming shortened V by 1 base and J by 3 bases, and 7 bases separated the two germline ends. Germline lookup yields CDR1 SGHTA and CDR2 FQGTGA. CDR3 in amino acids: CASSLNSLYNEQFF. CDR3 nucleotide sequence: TGTGCCAGCAGCTTAAACTCCCTCTACAATGAGCAGTTCTTC. The whole variable domain, filled in from reference TRBV7-3 and TRBJ2-1, reads GAGVSQTPSNKVTEKGKYVELRCDPISGHTALYWYRQSLGQGPEFLIYFQGTGAADDSGLPNDRFFAVRPEGSVSTLKIQRTERGDSAVYLCASSLNSLYNEQFFGPGTRLTVL.

The chain links TRBV5-6 to TRBJ1-5; D not certain. There are 15 residues in the CDR3. Germline CDR1 is SGHDT and CDR2 is YYEEEE. The V end lost 1 base, the J end lost 0 bases, and 8 bases lay between the germline ends. The CDR3, as DNA: TGTGCCAGCAGCTTGTGGTGGGTTAGCAATCAGCCCCAGCATTTT. Protein sequence: CASSLWWVSNQPQHF.

This chain joins TRBV27 and TRBJ2-5; D uncertain. The CDR3 length is 13 residues. V gave up 6 bases and J gave up 2 bases, with 10 bases separating them. Germline CDR1 reads MNHEY; CDR2 reads SMNVEV (reference sequence). The CDR3 protein is CASRGHLQETQYF. CDR3 in DNA: TGTGCCAGCAGAGGGCACCTTCAAGAGACCCAGTACTTC.

The chain uses TRBV19 and TRBJ2-1; D gene unclear. V lost 7 bases, J lost 4 bases, and 20 bases lay in between. This CDR3 contains 16 residues. Germline lookup yields CDR1 LNHDA and CDR2 SQIVND (reference sequence). CDR3 protein: CASTPSPRRSYNEQFF. CDR3 bases: TGTGCCAGTACCCCTAGTCCCCGGCGTAGTTACAATGAGCAGTTCTTC.

V usage is TRBV15 and J usage is TRBJ1-2; D remains ambiguous. The germline gives CDR1 LNHNV, CDR2 YYDKDF (reference sequence). The CDR3 contains 14 residues. With 5 bases removed from V and 1 base from J, the gap between germline ends came to 11 bases. For the CDR3, the DNA is TGTGCCACCAGCGAGACCACGAATAACTATGGCTACACCTTC. Protein product: CATSETTNNYGYTF.

The gene calls are TRBV6-6 and TRBJ1-5, with TRBD1 as a possible D gene (6 bases). Trimming removed 5 bases at V and 5 bases at J, with 13 bases between. The CDR3 length is 14 residues. The germline V gene has CDR1 MNHNY and CDR2 SVGAGI (reference sequence). The CDR3 protein is CASSPRNRDQPQHF. DNA for the CDR3: TGTGCCAGCAGTCCACGTAACAGGGATCAGCCCCAGCATTTT.

The V call is TRBV28, the J call TRBJ2-7, with unresolved D. The germline gives CDR1 MDHEN, CDR2 SYDVKM. V lost 5 bases and J 6 bases, leaving 8 bases between the germline ends. The length of the CDR3 is 11 residues. The CDR3 reads CASSPFFEQYF. CDR3 DNA: TGTGCCAGCAGTCCCTTCTTCGAGCAGTACTTC.

J is TRBJ1-2 and V is TRBV28, with 8 bases aligning to TRBD1. V trimming: 6 bases; J trimming: 8 bases; junction bases outside the gene matches: 14. The CDR3 is 15 residues long. Germline V CDR1 and CDR2: MDHEN, SYDVKM. The CDR3: CASSQTDRARLGYTF. The CDR3 DNA reads TGTGCCAGCAGCCAGACGGACAGGGCGAGACTAGGCTACACCTTC.

The gene calls are TRBV4-1 and TRBJ2-2; the D gene is possibly TRBD1 (6 bases). Germline-derived CDR1 and CDR2 are MGHRA and YSYEKL. Trimming shortened V by 0 bases and J by 4 bases, and 9 bases separated the two germline ends. The CDR3 totals 15 residues. CDR3 in amino acids: CASSQDRGATGELFF. Here the CDR3 DNA reads TGCGCCAGCAGCCAAGACAGGGGCGCCACCGGGGAGCTGTTTTTT.

The rearrangement links TRBV28 to TRBJ1-1; tentative D call: TRBD1 (5 bases). V lost 4 bases to trimming and J lost 11 bases, with 14 bases between them. The germline V gene has CDR1 MDHEN and CDR2 SYDVKM. CDR3 length: 12 amino acids. The DNA of the CDR3 is TGTGCCAGCAGTTACGGGGCCATGACTGCTTTCTTT. This codes for CASSYGAMTAFF.

The chain links TRBV5-1 to TRBJ2-5; 8 bases agree with TRBD2. V lost 0 bases and J lost 5; bases outside the gene matches: 3. Germline-derived CDR1 and CDR2 are SGHRS and YFSETQ. The CDR3 contains 14 residues. DNA of the CDR3: TGCGCCAGCAGCTTGGCGGGAGGGAGGGAGACCCAGTACTTC. Translation: CASSLAGGRETQYF.

The V and J genes are TRBV10-3 and TRBJ2-1; D gene ambiguous. CDR1 ENHRY and CDR2 SYGVKD come from the germline V gene. V was cut by 2 bases and J by 7 bases, with 6 bases left in between. There are 12 residues in the CDR3. CDR3 sequence reads: CAISEALNEQFF. CDR3 nucleotides: TGTGCCATCAGTGAGGCTTTGAATGAGCAGTTCTTC.

V gene TRBV9 combines with J gene TRBJ2-1; either TRBD1 or TRBD2 may supply D (5 bases each). This CDR3 comprises 13 residues. The V end lost 5 bases, the J end lost 14 bases, and 20 bases lay between the germline ends. Germline V gene lookup returns CDR1 SGDLS and CDR2 YYNGEE. The CDR3 region is CASRSTLVGEKFF. In nucleotides, the CDR3 is TGTGCCAGCAGAAGTACCCTAGTGGGGGAAAAGTTCTTC. The variable domain in full, completed from reference TRBV9 and TRBJ2-1, reads DSGVTQTPKHLITATGQRVTLRCSPRSGDLSVYWYQQSLDQGLQFLIQYYNGEERAKGNILERFSAQQFPDLHSELNLSSLELGDSALYFCASRSTLVGEKFFGPGTRLTVL.

The V gene is TRBV2, the J gene TRBJ2-3; D gene unclear. The V end lost 4 bases, the J end lost 2 bases, and 10 bases lay between the germline ends. Looked up from germline, CDR1 is SNHLY and CDR2 is FYNNEI. CDR3 length: 14 residues. The CDR3: CASSVVQSTDTQYF. CDR3 coding DNA: TGTGCCAGCAGTGTCGTCCAGTCCACAGATACGCAGTATTTT.

The gene calls are TRBV18 and TRBJ1-2; 7 bases map to TRBD1. Germline CDR1 is KGHSH and CDR2 is LQKENI. This CDR3 comprises 19 residues. With V trimmed by 6 bases and J by 2 bases, 21 bases remained unmatched. The CDR3 sequence: CASSQHHRDSPGENYGYTF. The CDR3 DNA is TGTGCCAGCTCCCAACATCACCGGGACAGCCCCGGGGAGAACTATGGCTACACCTTC. The full variable domain, its missing parts supplied by reference TRBV18 and TRBJ1-2, is NAGVMQNPRHLVRRRGQEARLRCSPMKGHSHVYWYRQLPEEGLKFMVYLQKENIIDESGMPKERFSAEFPKEGPSILRIQQVVRGDSAAYFCASSQHHRDSPGENYGYTFGSGTRLTVV.

The chain joins TRBV18 to TRBJ2-7; tentative D call: TRBD2 (5 bases). Germline CDR1 and CDR2: KGHSH and LQKENI. This CDR3 is built from 13 residues. The germline V and J ends were trimmed by 6 bases and 0 bases, with 9 bases remaining between them. CDR3 sequence: CASSGVGSYEQYF. The DNA for the CDR3 is TGTGCCAGCTCCGGGGTTGGCTCCTACGAGCAGTACTTC. Variable domain in full (rest from reference TRBV18 and TRBJ2-7): NAGVMQNPRHLVRRRGQEARLRCSPMKGHSHVYWYRQLPEEGLKFMVYLQKENIIDESGMPKERFSAEFPKEGPSILRIQQVVRGDSAAYFCASSGVGSYEQYFGPGTRLTVT.

This clone was observed a few times. The chain carries TRBV2 and TRBJ1-2; TRBD1 matches at 7 bases. V was pared by 7 bases and J by 2 bases, with 4 bases of the junction left unmatched. CDR1 and CDR2 from the germline V gene are SNHLY and FYNNEI. The CDR3 is 13 amino acids. CDR3 sequence (DNA): TGTGCCAGCACTCTGACAGGGAACTATGGCTACACCTTC. Its protein is CASTLTGNYGYTF.

This chain joins TRBV18 and TRBJ2-3; D is undetermined. The CDR3 spans 13 residues. Trimming removed 3 bases at V and 8 bases at J, with 12 bases between. Germline V gives CDR1 KGHSH, CDR2 LQKENI. The CDR3 coding sequence is TGTGCCAGCTCACCCTCGGCGATGGGTACGCAGTATTTT. Its protein product is CASSPSAMGTQYF.

The chain employs TRBV19 and TRBJ1-2; 7 positions agree with TRBD1. Germline CDR1 is LNHDA and CDR2 is SQIVND (reference sequence). The length of the CDR3 is 13 residues. The ends lost 6 bases at V and 3 bases at J; junction bases unmatched: 4. CDR3 sequence: CASSNTGDYGYTF. Here the CDR3 DNA reads TGTGCCAGTAGCAACACAGGGGACTATGGCTACACCTTC.

This clone was found a few times. The V gene is TRBV19, the J gene TRBJ2-1; TRBD2 matches at 7 bases. Trimming cost V 4 bases and J 6 bases; bases outside gene matches: 9. This CDR3 region has 15 residues. Germline loops: CDR1 LNHDA, CDR2 SQIVND (reference sequence). As DNA, the CDR3 is TGTGCCAGTAGTAATGCGGCGGGAGCAGTCAATGAGCAGTTCTTC. Protein product: CASSNAAGAVNEQFF.

The V and J genes are TRBV28 and TRBJ1-5; a weak D match, TRBD1 (5 bases). V lost 3 bases and J 6 bases, leaving 21 bases between the germline ends. Germline V CDR1 and CDR2: MDHEN, SYDVKM. This CDR3 is 17 amino acids long. The DNA of the CDR3 is TGTGCCAGCAGTTTGTATAGTCCCCAGGGTTTATTTCAGCCCCAGCATTTT. This gives the protein CASSLYSPQGLFQPQHF.

The chain joins TRBV14 to TRBJ1-1; TRBD1 is a possible D gene (5 bases). Between the trimmed V and J ends, which lost 5 bases and 2 bases, there was a span of 9 bases. Looked up from germline, CDR1 is SGHDN and CDR2 is FVKESK. This CDR3 is 13 amino acids long. The CDR3 here is CASSVDRNTEAFF. In DNA form, the CDR3 reads TGTGCCAGCAGCGTCGACAGAAACACTGAAGCTTTCTTT.

This chain links TRBV5-4 with TRBJ1-4; D unresolved. The CDR3 covers 13 residues. The V end lost 4 bases, the J end lost 2 bases, and 6 bases lay between the germline ends. Germline V gene lookup returns CDR1 SGHNT and CDR2 YYREEE (reference sequence). The CDR3 protein is CASSAGTNEKLFF. The DNA of the CDR3 is TGTGCCAGCAGCGCCGGTACTAATGAAAAACTGTTTTTT.

The rearrangement joins TRBV28 to TRBJ2-4; possibly TRBD1 for D (5 bases). From germline, CDR1 is MDHEN and CDR2 SYDVKM. Deletions cut 5 bases from V and 0 bases from J, with 14 bases between. This CDR3 contains 16 residues. The CDR3 protein is CASSDQGMLAKNIQYF. In nucleotides, the CDR3 is TGTGCCAGCAGTGACCAGGGCATGTTAGCCAAAAACATTCAGTACTTC.